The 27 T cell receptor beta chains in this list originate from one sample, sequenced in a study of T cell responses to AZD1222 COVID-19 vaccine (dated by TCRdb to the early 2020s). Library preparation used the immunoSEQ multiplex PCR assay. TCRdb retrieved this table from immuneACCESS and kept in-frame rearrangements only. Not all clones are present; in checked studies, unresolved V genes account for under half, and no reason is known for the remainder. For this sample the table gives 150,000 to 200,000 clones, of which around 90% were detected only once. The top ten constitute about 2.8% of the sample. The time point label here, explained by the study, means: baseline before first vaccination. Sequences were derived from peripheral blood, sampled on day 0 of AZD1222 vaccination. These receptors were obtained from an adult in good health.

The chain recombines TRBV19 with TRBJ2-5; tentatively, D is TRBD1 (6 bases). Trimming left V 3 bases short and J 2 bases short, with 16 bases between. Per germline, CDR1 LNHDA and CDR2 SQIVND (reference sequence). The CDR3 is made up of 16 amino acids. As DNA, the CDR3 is TGTGCCAGTAGTATTCTAGGACAGATAGGTCAAGAGACCCAGTACTTC. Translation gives CASSILGQIGQETQYF.

CDR3 amino acids: CASSQDVAGALGNTIYF. The CDR3 bases are TGCGCCAGCAGCCAAGATGTTGCAGGGGCTCTTGGAAACACCATATATTTT. The chain recombines TRBV4-1 with TRBJ1-3; possible D gene TRBD1, 6 bases. CDR3 size: 17 residues. Germline CDR1 MGHRA, CDR2 YSYEKL. Trimming cost V 0 bases and J 3 bases, with 15 bases left between them.

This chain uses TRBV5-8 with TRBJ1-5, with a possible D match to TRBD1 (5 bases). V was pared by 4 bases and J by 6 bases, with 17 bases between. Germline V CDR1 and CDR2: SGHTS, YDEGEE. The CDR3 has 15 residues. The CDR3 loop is CASSKGTGVRQPQHF. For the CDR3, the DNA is TGTGCCAGCAGCAAGGGGACTGGGGTGCGTCAGCCCCAGCATTTT.

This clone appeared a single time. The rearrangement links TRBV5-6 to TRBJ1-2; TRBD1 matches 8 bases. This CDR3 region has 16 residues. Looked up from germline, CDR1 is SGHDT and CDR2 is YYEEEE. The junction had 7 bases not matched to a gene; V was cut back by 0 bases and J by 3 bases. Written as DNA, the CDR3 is TGTGCCAGCAGCTTGGCCTCAGGGGGCATTGACTATGGCTACACCTTC. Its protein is CASSLASGGIDYGYTF.

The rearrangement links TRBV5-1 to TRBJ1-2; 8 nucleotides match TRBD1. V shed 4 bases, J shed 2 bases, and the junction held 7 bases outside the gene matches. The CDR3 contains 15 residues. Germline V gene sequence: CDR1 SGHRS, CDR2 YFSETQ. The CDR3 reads CASSGGTGDNYGYTF. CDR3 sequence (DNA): TGCGCCAGCAGCGGCGGGACAGGAGACAACTATGGCTACACCTTC.

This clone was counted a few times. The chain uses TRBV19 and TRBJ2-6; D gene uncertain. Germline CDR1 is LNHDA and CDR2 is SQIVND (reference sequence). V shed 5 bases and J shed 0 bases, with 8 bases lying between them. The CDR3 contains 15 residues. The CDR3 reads CASSWGSSGANVLTF. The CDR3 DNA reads TGTGCCAGTAGTTGGGGAAGCTCTGGGGCCAACGTCCTGACTTTC. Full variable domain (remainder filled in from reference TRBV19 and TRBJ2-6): DGGITQSPKYLFRKEGQNVTLSCEQNLNHDAMYWYRQDPGQGLRLIYYSQIVNDFQKGDIAEGYSVSREKKESFPLTVTSAQKNPTAFYLCASSWGSSGANVLTFGAGSRLTVL.

DNA of the CDR3: TGTGCCACCAGCAGAGATCAGACTGCAACTAATGAAAAACTGTTTTTT. Translation gives CATSRDQTATNEKLFF. This sequence joins TRBV15 and TRBJ1-4; D is undetermined. CDR1 is LNHNV, CDR2 YYDKDF, per germline (reference sequence). The CDR3 totals 16 residues. V lost 0 bases and J lost 0, with 8 bases in between.

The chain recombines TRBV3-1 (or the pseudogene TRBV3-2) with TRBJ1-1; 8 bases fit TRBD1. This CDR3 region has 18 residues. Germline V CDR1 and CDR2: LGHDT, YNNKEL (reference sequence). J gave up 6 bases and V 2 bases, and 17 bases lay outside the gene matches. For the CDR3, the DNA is TGTGCCAGCAGCCAACAAAAAGGCAGGGGGCGCACGGGCGCTGAAGCTTTCTTT. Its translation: CASSQQKGRGRTGAEAFF.

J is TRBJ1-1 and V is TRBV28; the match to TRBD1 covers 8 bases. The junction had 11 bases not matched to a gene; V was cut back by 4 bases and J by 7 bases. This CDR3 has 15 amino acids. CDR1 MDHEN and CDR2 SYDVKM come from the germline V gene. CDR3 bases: TGTGCCAGCAGTTCCCCTCCCAGGGGGCAAGGTGAAGCTTTCTTT. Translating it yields CASSSPPRGQGEAFF.

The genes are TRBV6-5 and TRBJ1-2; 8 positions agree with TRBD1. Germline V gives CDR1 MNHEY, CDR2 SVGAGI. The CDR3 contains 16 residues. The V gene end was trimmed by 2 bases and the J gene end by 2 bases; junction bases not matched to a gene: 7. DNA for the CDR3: TGTGCCAGCAGTTACGCAACAGGGGGGCGGAACTATGGCTACACCTTC. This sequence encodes CASSYATGGRNYGYTF.

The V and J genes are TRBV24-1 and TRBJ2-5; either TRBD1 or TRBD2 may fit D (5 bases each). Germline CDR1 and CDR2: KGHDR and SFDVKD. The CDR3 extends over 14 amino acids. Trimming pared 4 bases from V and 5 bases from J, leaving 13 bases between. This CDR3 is CATSDGTSGETQYF. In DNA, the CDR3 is TGTGCCACCAGTGACGGGACCTCCGGGGAGACCCAGTACTTC.

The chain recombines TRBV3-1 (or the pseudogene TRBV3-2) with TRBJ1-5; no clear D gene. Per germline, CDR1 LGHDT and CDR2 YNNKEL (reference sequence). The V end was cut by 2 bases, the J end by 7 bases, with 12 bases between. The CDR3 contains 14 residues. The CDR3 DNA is TGTGCCAGCAGCCAATCGAGGGTAAGCCAGCCCCAGCATTTT. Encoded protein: CASSQSRVSQPQHF.

The CDR3 nucleotides are TGTGCCTGCGACCCCAAGGACAGCTTAAACTATGGCTACACCTTC. Translated: CACDPKDSLNYGYTF. This rearrangement joins TRBV30 to TRBJ1-2, with a tentative D call TRBD1 (6 bases). Germline V gene sequence: CDR1 GTSNPN, CDR2 SVGIG (reference sequence). V gave up 6 bases and J gave up 2 bases, with 19 bases separating them. The CDR3 has 15 amino acids.

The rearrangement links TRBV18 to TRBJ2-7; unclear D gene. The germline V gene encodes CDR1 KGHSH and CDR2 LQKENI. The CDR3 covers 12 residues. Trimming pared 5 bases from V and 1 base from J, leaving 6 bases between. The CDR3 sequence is CASSTTSYEQYF. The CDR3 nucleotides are TGTGCCAGCTCAACAACGTCCTACGAGCAGTACTTC. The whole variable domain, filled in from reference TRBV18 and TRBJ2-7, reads NAGVMQNPRHLVRRRGQEARLRCSPMKGHSHVYWYRQLPEEGLKFMVYLQKENIIDESGMPKERFSAEFPKEGPSILRIQQVVRGDSAAYFCASSTTSYEQYFGPGTRLTVT.

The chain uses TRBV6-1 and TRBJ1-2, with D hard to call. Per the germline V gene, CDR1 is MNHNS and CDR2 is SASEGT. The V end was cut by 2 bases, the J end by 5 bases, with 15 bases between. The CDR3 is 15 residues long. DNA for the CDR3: TGTGCCAGCAGTGAATTAGGAGATGCAGTATATGGCTACACCTTC. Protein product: CASSELGDAVYGYTF.

CDR3 nucleotides: TGTGCCAGCTCACCTGATGGTAGAGAGACCCAGTACTTC. This gives the protein CASSPDGRETQYF. The rearrangement links TRBV18 to TRBJ2-5; D is uncertain. In germline, CDR1 is KGHSH, CDR2 LQKENI. V dropped 3 bases and J dropped 4 bases, with 9 bases sitting between them. CDR3 size: 13 residues.

The CDR3 sequence is CASSDPGTSGSNEQFF. The CDR3 bases are TGCGCCAGCAGTGATCCAGGGACTAGCGGGAGTAATGAGCAGTTCTTC. The V gene is TRBV10-1, the J gene TRBJ2-1, with 14 nucleotides matching TRBD2. The CDR3 loop spans 16 amino acids. Germline loops: CDR1 WNHNN, CDR2 SYGVQD (reference sequence). After removal of 3 bases from V and 7 bases from J, the junction contained 5 bases not matched to a gene.

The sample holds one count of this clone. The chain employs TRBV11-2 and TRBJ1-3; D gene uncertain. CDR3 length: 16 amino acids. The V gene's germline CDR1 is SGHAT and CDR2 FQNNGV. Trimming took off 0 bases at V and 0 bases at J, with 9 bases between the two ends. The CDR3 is CASSLDRKSSGNTIYF. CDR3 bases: TGTGCCAGCAGCTTAGATAGAAAGAGCTCTGGAAACACCATATATTTT.

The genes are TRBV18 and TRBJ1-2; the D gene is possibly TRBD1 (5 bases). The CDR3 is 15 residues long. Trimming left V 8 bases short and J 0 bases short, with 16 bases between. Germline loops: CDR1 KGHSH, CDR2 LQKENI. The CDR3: CASRVEGLANYGYTF. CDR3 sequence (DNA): TGTGCCAGCCGCGTTGAGGGACTCGCTAACTATGGCTACACCTTC.

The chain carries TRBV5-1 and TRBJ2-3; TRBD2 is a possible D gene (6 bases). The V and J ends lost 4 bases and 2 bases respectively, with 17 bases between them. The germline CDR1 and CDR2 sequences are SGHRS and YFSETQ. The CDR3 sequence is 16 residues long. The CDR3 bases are TGCGCCAGCAGCCGTATAGCGGAATCTAACACAGATACGCAGTATTTT. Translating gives CASSRIAESNTDTQYF.

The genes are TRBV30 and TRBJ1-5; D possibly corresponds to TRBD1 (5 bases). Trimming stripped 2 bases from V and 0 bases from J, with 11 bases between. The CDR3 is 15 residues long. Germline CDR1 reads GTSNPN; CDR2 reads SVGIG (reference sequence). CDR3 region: CAWSPQVYSNQPQHF. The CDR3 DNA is TGTGCCTGGAGTCCACAGGTTTATAGCAATCAGCCCCAGCATTTT.

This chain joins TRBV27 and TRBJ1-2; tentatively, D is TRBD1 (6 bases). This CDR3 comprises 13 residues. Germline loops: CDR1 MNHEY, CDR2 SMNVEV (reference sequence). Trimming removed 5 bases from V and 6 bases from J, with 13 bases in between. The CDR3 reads CASSPTAGDGYTF. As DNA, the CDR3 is TGTGCCAGCAGTCCGACGGCAGGGGATGGCTACACCTTC.

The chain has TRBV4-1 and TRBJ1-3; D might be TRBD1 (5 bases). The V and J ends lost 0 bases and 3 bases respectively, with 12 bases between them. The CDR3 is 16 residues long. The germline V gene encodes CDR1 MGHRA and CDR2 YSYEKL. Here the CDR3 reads CASSQDNTGRGNTIYF. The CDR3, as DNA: TGCGCCAGCAGCCAAGATAACACAGGCCGTGGAAACACCATATATTTT.

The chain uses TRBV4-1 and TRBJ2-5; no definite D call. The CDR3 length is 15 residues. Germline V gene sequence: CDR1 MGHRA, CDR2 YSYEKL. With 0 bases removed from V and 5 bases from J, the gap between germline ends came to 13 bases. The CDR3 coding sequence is TGCGCCAGCAGCCAAGAAAGTAACCGGGCGGAGACCCAGTACTTC. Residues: CASSQESNRAETQYF.

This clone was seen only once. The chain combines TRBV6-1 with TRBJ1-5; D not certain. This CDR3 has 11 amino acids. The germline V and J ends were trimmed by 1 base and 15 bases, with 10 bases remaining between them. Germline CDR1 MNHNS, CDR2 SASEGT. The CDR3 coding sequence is TGTGCCAGCAGTGAAGGGGGTGAAAGGCATTTT. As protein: CASSEGGERHF.

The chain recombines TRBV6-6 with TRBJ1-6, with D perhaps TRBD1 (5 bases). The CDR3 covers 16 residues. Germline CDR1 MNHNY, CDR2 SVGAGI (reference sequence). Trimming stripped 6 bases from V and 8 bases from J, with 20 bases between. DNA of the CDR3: TGTGCCAGCAGGGTCGGACGGGGGAGGCTAGATTCACCCCTCCACTTT. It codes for CASRVGRGRLDSPLHF.

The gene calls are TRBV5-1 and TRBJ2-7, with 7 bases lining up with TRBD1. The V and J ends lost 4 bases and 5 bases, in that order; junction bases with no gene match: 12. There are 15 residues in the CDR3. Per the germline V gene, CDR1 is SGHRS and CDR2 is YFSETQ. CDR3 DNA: TGCGCCAGCAGCCTTCGACAGGGTAATCTCGACGAGCAGTACTTC. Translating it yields CASSLRQGNLDEQYF.